This TCR beta chain is from a study of blood T cell repertoires in COVID-19. At the level of the study: Sites in the United States, Italy and Spain provided acute and convalescent COVID-19 samples. In each case, the material was cDNA or gDNA derived from T cells, B-cell-depleted T cells, or PBMCs.

As processed by the authors: Amplification of reference gene primers was used by the study to estimate nucleated cell counts. The table came from immunoSEQ multiplex PCR; TCRdb's copy has only in-frame clones and leaves some out. D and trimming were read from the DNA, whereas the V and J calls and clone size are those reported in that table. The sample has around 260,000 clones; roughly nine tenths are singletons. Between the trimmed V and J ends, which lost 4 bases and 0 bases, there was a span of 13 bases. The CDR3 spans 16 residues. CDR1 and CDR2 from the germline V gene are SEHNR and FQNEAQ (reference sequence).

The specimen sequenced was peripheral blood. This chain uses TRBV7-9 with TRBJ1-3; possibly TRBD1 for D (6 bases). This TCR came from a middle-aged woman who had recovered from COVID-19. The CDR3 DNA sequence: TGTGCCAGCAGCTCAGCCGGGACACTCTCTGGAAACACCATATATTTT. This translates into CASSSAGTLSGNTIYF.